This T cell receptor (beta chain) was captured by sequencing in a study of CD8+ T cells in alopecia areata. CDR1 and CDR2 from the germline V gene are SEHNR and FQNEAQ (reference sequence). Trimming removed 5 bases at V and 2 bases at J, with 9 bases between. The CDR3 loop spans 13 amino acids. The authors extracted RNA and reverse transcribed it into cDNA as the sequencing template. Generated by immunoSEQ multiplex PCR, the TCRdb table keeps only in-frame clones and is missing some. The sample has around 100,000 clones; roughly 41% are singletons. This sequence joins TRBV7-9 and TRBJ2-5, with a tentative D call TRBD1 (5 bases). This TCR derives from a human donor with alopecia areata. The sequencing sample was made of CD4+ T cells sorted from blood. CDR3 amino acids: CASSPQVQETQYF. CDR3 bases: TGTGCCAGCAGCCCACAGGTTCAAGAGACCCAGTACTTC.